This TCR beta chain comes out of a study of shared clonotypes between healthy human individuals. Deep-level settings were used for running the assay. Original processing notes: Filtering of immunoSEQ junctional sequences could not match full-length read filtering. Libraries were prepared by immunoSEQ multiplex PCR; TCRdb keeps only in-frame clonotypes and omits some of them. V, J and clone size were drawn from that table, and D and trimming were deduced from the DNA. The sample yields a few hundred thousand clones, roughly 91% seen once. The CDR3 has 14 amino acids. Per the germline V gene, CDR1 is SGHRS and CDR2 is YFSETQ. Combination of CD45RO+ cells with CCR7-negative CD45RA+ TemRA cells was used for CD8 memory. In its sample, this clone was seen many times. Its ends do not fully match the called genes, so a read error is possible.

This receptor was identified in a man younger than 35 in good health. The rearrangement uses TRBV5-1 and TRBJ2-2; 9 bases agree with TRBD1. Sequencing was carried out using memory CD8+ T cells sorted from blood. Subset noted: CD45RO+ cells pooled with CCR7-negative TemRA cells. CDR3 nucleotide sequence: TGCGCCAGCACCTTGGACAGGGGATCCGGGGAGCTGTTTTTT. This sequence encodes CASTLDRGSGELFF.